The 3 T cell receptor beta chains reported below all come from one sample, sequenced in a study of T cell changes during pregnancy in multiple sclerosis. This table comes from immunoSEQ multiplex PCR, and its TCRdb copy is limited to in-frame clones, with some not included. The sample records 100,000 or so clones, 85% to 95% being singletons. The sequences come from peripheral blood, collected after pregnancy. These receptors were taken from a female donor in good health, enrolled as a control in a pregnancy study.

V usage is TRBV7-6 and J usage is TRBJ2-1; the match to TRBD1 covers 7 bases. CDR1 and CDR2 from the germline V gene are SGHVS and FNYEAQ. The CDR3 extends over 17 amino acids. After removal of 5 bases from V and 7 bases from J, the junction contained 17 bases not matched to a gene. The DNA for the CDR3 is TGTGCCAGCAGCCTATTAGACGGGACAGCAACATGGAATGAGCAGTTCTTC. Its translation is CASSLLDGTATWNEQFF. Together with reference TRBV7-6 and TRBJ2-1, the CDR3 gives the full variable domain: GAGVSQSPRYKVTKRGQDVALRCDPISGHVSLYWYRQALGQGPEFLTYFNYEAQQDKSGLPNDRFSAERPEGSISTLTIQRTEQRDSAMYRCASSLLDGTATWNEQFFGPGTRLTVL.

The V call is TRBV29-1, the J call TRBJ2-4; 8 nucleotides agree with TRBD1. V dropped 0 bases and J dropped 15; count of bases not matched to a gene: 4. The CDR3 is 11 residues long. The germline CDR1 and CDR2 sequences are SQVTM and ANQGSEA. CDR3 coding DNA: TGCAGCGTTGAAGAAAACGACAGGGGGTACTTC. It yields the protein CSVEENDRGYF.

This rearrangement joins TRBV27 to TRBJ1-5; TRBD1 might be the D (6 bases). CDR1 and CDR2 (germline): MNHEY, SMNVEV (reference sequence). The CDR3 is 13 amino acids. V dropped 10 bases and J dropped 6 bases, with 16 bases sitting between them. In nucleotides, the CDR3 is TGTGCCACCCGAGGGGGGGGCGGTCAGCCCCAGCATTTT. Translating gives CATRGGGGQPQHF.